A single sample is the source of the 18 T cell receptor beta chains below, sequenced in a study of CD8 T cells in Susac syndrome. When the RNA was reverse transcribed, random hexamers were used with an input of about 0.5 to 1 ug. One entry per CDR3 protein, called by TCRdb with MiXCR from the immunoSEQ multiplex PCR reads. This sample has a few hundred thousand distinct CDR3 sequences, with 80% to 90% found just once. Sequenced material: CD8+ T cells from PBMCs. These receptors were collected from a human donor with multiple sclerosis.

This rearrangement joins TRBV27 to TRBJ2-2; unclear D gene. V dropped 7 bases and J dropped 4 bases, with 7 bases sitting between them. The CDR3 consists of 12 residues. Germline values: CDR1 MNHEY, CDR2 SMNVEV (reference sequence). CDR3 amino acids: CASISGTGELFF. CDR3 in DNA: TGTGCCAGCATTTCTGGCACCGGGGAGCTGTTTTTT.

The V and J genes are TRBV20-1 and TRBJ2-5; TRBD2 aligns across 15 bases. Germline CDR1 DFQATT, CDR2 SNEGSKA (reference sequence). V lost 3 bases and J lost 4; bases outside the gene matches: 6. The CDR3 loop spans 16 amino acids. The CDR3 spells CSARGTSGRRRETQYF. CDR3 nucleotides: TGCAGTGCTAGGGGGACTAGCGGGAGGAGAAGAGAGACCCAGTACTTC.

The rearrangement links TRBV27 to TRBJ2-7, with D perhaps TRBD1 (5 bases). Trimming pared 1 base from V and 2 bases from J, leaving 12 bases between. The CDR3 contains 15 residues. The V gene's germline CDR1 is MNHEY and CDR2 SMNVEV (reference sequence). CDR3 region: CASSLLDSYPYEQYF. CDR3 nucleotide sequence: TGTGCCAGCAGTTTATTAGACAGTTACCCCTACGAGCAGTACTTC.

The chain employs TRBV6-6 and TRBJ1-2; the D gene is possibly TRBD1 (5 bases). CDR1 is MNHNY, CDR2 SVGAGI, per germline (reference sequence). This CDR3 comprises 14 residues. V was cut by 2 bases and J by 3 bases, with 10 bases left in between. CDR3 nucleotide sequence: TGTGCCAGCAGTTACGGGACTTCGGACTATGGCTACACCTTC. Translated: CASSYGTSDYGYTF.

J is TRBJ2-7 and V is TRBV6-5, with 11 bases aligning to TRBD2. Germline lookup yields CDR1 MNHEY and CDR2 SVGAGI. Unmatched junction bases numbered 4, after V lost 4 bases and J lost 2 bases. CDR3 size: 15 residues. The CDR3 nucleotides read TGTGCCAGCAGTTCGGGACTAGCGGATACCTACGAGCAGTACTTC. Its protein is CASSSGLADTYEQYF.

The rearrangement uses TRBV2 and TRBJ1-2, with TRBD1 identical over 8 bases. The CDR3 contains 15 residues. Per germline, CDR1 SNHLY and CDR2 FYNNEI. V trimming: 6 bases; J trimming: 0 bases; junction bases outside the gene matches: 6. CDR3 loop: CASSARQGTNYGYTF. Written as DNA, the CDR3 is TGTGCCAGCAGCGCAAGACAGGGGACTAACTATGGCTACACCTTC.

This rearrangement joins TRBV30 to TRBJ1-1; D call uncertain. The germline V and J ends were trimmed by 3 bases and 1 base, with 18 bases remaining between them. CDR3 length: 16 residues. Per the germline V gene, CDR1 is GTSNPN and CDR2 is SVGIG (reference sequence). The CDR3 spells CAWSPNLMTRNTEAFF. The CDR3 nucleotides read TGTGCCTGGAGCCCCAACCTCATGACAAGGAACACTGAAGCTTTCTTT.

The CDR3 protein is CASKLAGVNEQFF. Written as DNA, the CDR3 is TGTGCCAGCAAATTAGCGGGAGTTAATGAGCAGTTCTTC. This chain uses TRBV12-3 or TRBV12-4 with TRBJ2-1; TRBD2 matches at 9 bases. The V and J ends lost 7 bases and 7 bases, in that order; junction bases with no gene match: 5. This CDR3 comprises 13 residues.

The chain has TRBV25-1 and TRBJ2-1; D possibly corresponds to TRBD1 (6 bases). CDR1 and CDR2 from the germline V gene are MGHDK and SYGVNS. This CDR3 comprises 16 residues. Trimming removed 3 bases from V and 2 bases from J, with 14 bases in between. Written as DNA, the CDR3 is TGTGCCAGCAGTGACCCGGCAGGGGTTGCCTACAATGAGCAGTTCTTC. This sequence encodes CASSDPAGVAYNEQFF.

The rearrangement uses TRBV18 and TRBJ2-3; D perhaps matches TRBD2 (5 bases). This CDR3 is built from 15 residues. V was pared by 0 bases and J by 4 bases, with 11 bases between. The germline gives CDR1 KGHSH, CDR2 LQKENI. The CDR3 DNA reads TGTGCCAGCTCACCACCGGGCCCCGGGGCAGATACGCAGTATTTT. It specifies CASSPPGPGADTQYF.

The chain couples TRBV12-3 or TRBV12-4 to TRBJ2-7; tentatively, D is TRBD2 (6 bases). Deletions cut 3 bases from V and 11 bases from J, with 20 bases between. This CDR3 is 14 amino acids long. CDR3 bases: TGTGCCAGCAGTTTGGTCCTTTCTAGGGGACTGGAGTACTTC. Its translation: CASSLVLSRGLEYF.

The V gene is TRBV30, the J gene TRBJ2-3; 8 nucleotides line up with TRBD1. After removal of 1 base from V and 6 bases from J, the junction contained 6 bases not matched to a gene. The CDR3 loop spans 14 amino acids. Per the germline V gene, CDR1 is GTSNPN and CDR2 is SVGIG (reference sequence). The CDR3 protein is CAWSATGGMDTQYF. The CDR3 bases are TGTGCCTGGAGTGCCACAGGGGGTATGGATACGCAGTATTTT.

The chain is built from TRBV4-1 and TRBJ1-6; D remains ambiguous. V was cut by 1 base and J by 11 bases, with 3 bases left in between. Germline-derived CDR1 and CDR2 are MGHRA and YSYEKL. The CDR3 extends over 11 amino acids. CDR3 sequence: CASSQGAPLHF. The CDR3 region has the DNA TGCGCCAGCAGCCAAGGAGCACCCCTCCACTTT.

This clonotype appeared a single time. The J gene is TRBJ1-5, the V gene TRBV12-5; D gene uncertain. This CDR3 spans 15 amino acids. Trimming left V 6 bases short and J 0 bases short, with 12 bases between. The V gene's germline CDR1 is LGHNT and CDR2 FRNRAP. CDR3 loop: CASGLGRYSNQPQHF. The CDR3 region has the DNA TGTGCTAGTGGCCTAGGACGGTATAGCAATCAGCCCCAGCATTTT.

V is TRBV10-3 and J is TRBJ2-2; either TRBD1 or TRBD2 may fit D (5 bases each). Germline lookup yields CDR1 ENHRY and CDR2 SYGVKD. The V gene lost 4 bases and the J gene lost 3 bases, with 18 bases spanning the gap. This CDR3 is 17 amino acids long. This CDR3 is CAISGAGNPGDTGELFF. DNA of the CDR3: TGTGCCATCAGTGGGGCAGGGAATCCCGGGGACACCGGGGAGCTGTTTTTT.

This chain's CDR3 is CASSQDRENNQPQHF. The CDR3 bases are TGCGCCAGCAGCCAGGACAGGGAAAACAATCAGCCCCAGCATTTT. V usage is TRBV4-1 and J usage is TRBJ1-5; 8 bases align to TRBD1. CDR3 length: 15 amino acids. CDR1 MGHRA and CDR2 YSYEKL come from the germline V gene. The J segment lost 3 bases and the V segment lost 3 bases, leaving 4 bases of the junction unmatched.

V gene TRBV28 combines with J gene TRBJ1-5; D is unresolved. Germline V lookup: CDR1 MDHEN, CDR2 SYDVKM. V was pared by 3 bases and J by 2 bases, with 20 bases between. The CDR3 sequence is 18 residues long. CDR3 DNA sequence: TGTGCCAGCAGTTTTGCCTTCCCCCGCCGAGGAGGCAATCAGCCCCAGCATTTT. It yields the protein CASSFAFPRRGGNQPQHF.

This clonotype was seen a few times. The gene calls are TRBV15 and TRBJ2-7, with 7 positions matching TRBD2. After removal of 2 bases from V and 7 bases from J, the junction contained 8 bases not matched to a gene. The germline V gene encodes CDR1 LNHNV and CDR2 YYDKDF (reference sequence). This CDR3 has 14 amino acids. CDR3 sequence: CATSRRRETGEQYF. CDR3 sequence (DNA): TGTGCCACCAGCAGAAGGCGGGAGACTGGTGAGCAGTACTTC.